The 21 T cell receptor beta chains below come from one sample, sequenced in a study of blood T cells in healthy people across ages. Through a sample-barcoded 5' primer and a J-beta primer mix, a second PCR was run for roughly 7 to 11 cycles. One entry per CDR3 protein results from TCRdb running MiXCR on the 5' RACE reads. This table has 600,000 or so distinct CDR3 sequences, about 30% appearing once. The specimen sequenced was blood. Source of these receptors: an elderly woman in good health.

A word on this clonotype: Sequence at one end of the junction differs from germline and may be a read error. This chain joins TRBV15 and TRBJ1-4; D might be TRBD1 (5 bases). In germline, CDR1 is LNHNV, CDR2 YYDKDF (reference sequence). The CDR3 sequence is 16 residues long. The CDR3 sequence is CVTSREQVATNEKLFF. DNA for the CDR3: TGTGTCACCAGCAGAGAACAGGTTGCAACTAATGAAAAGCTGTTTTTT.

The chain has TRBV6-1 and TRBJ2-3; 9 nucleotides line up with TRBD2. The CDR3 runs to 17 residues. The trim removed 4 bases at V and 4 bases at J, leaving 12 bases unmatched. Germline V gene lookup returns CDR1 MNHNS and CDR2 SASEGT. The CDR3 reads CASSVLTSGPLPDTQYF. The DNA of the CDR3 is TGTGCCAGCAGTGTCCTGACTAGCGGCCCCTTGCCAGATACGCAGTATTTT.

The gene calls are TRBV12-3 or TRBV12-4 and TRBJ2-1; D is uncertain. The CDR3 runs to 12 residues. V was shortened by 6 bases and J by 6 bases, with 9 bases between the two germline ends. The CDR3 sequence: CASRRSGNEQFF. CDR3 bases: TGTGCCAGCAGACGGAGTGGCAATGAGCAGTTCTTC.

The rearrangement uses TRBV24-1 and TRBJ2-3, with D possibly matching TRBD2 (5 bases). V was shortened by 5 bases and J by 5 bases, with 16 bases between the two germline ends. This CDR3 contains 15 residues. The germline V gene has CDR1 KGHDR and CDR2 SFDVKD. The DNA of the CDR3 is TGTGCCACCAGTGGGGCGGAGGCCCCAGGAGATACGCAGTATTTT. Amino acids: CATSGAEAPGDTQYF.

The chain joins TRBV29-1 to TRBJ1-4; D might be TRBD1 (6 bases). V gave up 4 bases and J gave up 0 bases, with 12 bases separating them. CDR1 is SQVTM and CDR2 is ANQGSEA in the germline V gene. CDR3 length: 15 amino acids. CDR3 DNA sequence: TGCAGCGTTGGTCAGGGGAGAGCAACTAATGAAAAACTGTTTTTT. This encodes CSVGQGRATNEKLFF.

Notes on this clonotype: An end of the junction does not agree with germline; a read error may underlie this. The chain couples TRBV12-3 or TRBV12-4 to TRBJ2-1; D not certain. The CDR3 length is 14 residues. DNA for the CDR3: TGTGTCAGCAGTTTAACCAGCTCCTACAATGAGCAGTTCTTC. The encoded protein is CVSSLTSSYNEQFF.

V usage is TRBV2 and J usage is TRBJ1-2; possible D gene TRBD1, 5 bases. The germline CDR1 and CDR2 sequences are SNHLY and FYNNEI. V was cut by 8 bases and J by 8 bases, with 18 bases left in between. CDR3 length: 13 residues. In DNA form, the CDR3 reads TGTGCCAGCGGAAAAGGGTTAGGGGACGGCTACACCTTC. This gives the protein CASGKGLGDGYTF.

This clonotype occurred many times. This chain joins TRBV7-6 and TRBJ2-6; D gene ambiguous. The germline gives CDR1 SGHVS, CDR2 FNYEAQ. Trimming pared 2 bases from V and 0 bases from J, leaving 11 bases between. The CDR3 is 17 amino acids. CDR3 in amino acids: CASSLTTASSGANVLTF. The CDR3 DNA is TGTGCCAGCAGCTTAACCACAGCTAGCTCTGGGGCCAACGTCCTGACTTTC. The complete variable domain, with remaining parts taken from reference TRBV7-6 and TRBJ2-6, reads GAGVSQSPRYKVTKRGQDVALRCDPISGHVSLYWYRQALGQGPEFLTYFNYEAQQDKSGLPNDRFSAERPEGSISTLTIQRTEQRDSAMYRCASSLTTASSGANVLTFGAGSRLTVL.

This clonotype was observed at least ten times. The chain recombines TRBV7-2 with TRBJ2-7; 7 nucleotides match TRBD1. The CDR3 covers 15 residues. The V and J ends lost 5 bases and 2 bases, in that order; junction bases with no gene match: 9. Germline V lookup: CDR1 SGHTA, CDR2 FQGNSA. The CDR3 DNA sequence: TGTGCCAGCAGCAGACGACAGGGTCGCGCCTACGAGCAGTACTTC. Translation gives CASSRRQGRAYEQYF.

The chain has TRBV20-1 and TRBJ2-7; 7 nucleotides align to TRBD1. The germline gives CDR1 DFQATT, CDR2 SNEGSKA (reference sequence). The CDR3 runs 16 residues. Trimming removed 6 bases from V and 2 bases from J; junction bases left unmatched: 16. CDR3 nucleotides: TGCAGTGCCAAGAGACGGGGACAGCCTCTCCCCTACGAGCAGTACTTC. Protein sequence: CSAKRRGQPLPYEQYF.

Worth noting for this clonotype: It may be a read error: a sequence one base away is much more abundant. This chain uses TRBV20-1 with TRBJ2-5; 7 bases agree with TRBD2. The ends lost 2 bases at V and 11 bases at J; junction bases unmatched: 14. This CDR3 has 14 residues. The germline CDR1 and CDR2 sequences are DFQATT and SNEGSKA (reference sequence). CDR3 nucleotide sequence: TGCAGTGCTAGATCCTCGGGACTAATGAATGAGCAGTACTTC. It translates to CSARSSGLMNEQYF.

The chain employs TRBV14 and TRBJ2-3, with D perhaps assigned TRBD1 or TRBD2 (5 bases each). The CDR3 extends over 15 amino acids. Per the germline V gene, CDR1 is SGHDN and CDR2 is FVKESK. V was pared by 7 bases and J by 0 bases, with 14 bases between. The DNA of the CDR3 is TGTGCCAGCAACCACGGGACGGGCAGCACAGATACGCAGTATTTT. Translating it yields CASNHGTGSTDTQYF.

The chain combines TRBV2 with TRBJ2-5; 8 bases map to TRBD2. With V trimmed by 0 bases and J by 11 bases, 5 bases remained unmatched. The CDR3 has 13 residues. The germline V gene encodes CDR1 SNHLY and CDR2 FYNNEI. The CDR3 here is CASSEAPRGEQYF. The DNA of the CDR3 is TGTGCCAGCAGTGAAGCCCCGCGGGGGGAGCAGTACTTC.

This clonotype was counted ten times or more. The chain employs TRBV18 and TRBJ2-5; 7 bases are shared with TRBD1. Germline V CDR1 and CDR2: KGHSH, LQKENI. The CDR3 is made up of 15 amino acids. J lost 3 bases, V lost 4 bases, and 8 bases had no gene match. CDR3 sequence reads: CASSRTTGWEETQYF. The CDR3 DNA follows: TGTGCCAGCTCACGAACGACAGGGTGGGAAGAGACCCAGTACTTC.

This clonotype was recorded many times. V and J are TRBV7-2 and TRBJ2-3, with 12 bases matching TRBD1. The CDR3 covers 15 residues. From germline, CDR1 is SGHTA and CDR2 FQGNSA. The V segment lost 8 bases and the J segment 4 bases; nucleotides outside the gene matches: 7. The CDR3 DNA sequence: TGTGCCAGCCCACGGGACAGGGGGCAGGCAGATACGCAGTATTTT. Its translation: CASPRDRGQADTQYF.

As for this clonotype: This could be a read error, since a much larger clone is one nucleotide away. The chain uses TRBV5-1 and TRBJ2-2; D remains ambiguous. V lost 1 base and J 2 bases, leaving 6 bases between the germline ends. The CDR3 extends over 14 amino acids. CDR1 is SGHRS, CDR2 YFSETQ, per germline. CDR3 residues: CASSLNSNTGELFF. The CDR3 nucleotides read TGCGCCAGCAGCTTGAACAGCAACACCGGGGAGCTGTTTTTT.

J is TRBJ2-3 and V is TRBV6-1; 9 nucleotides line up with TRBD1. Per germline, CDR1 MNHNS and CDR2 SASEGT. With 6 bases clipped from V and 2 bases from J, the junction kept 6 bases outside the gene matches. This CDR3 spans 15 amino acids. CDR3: CASSTRTGATDTQYF. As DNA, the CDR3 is TGTGCCAGCAGCACCAGGACAGGGGCCACAGATACGCAGTATTTT.

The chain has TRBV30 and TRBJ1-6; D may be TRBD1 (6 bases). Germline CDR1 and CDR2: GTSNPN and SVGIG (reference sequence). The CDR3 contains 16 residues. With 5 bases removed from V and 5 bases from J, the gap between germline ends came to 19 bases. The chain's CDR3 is CAWVPTGTPDNSPLHF. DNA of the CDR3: TGTGCCTGGGTACCCACCGGGACACCTGATAATTCACCCCTCCACTTT. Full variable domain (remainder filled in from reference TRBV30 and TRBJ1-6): SQTIHQWPATLVQPVGSPLSLECTVEGTSNPNLYWYRQAAGRGLQLLFYSVGIGQISSEVPQNLSASRPQDRQFILSSKKLLLSDSGFYLCAWVPTGTPDNSPLHFGNGTRLTVT.

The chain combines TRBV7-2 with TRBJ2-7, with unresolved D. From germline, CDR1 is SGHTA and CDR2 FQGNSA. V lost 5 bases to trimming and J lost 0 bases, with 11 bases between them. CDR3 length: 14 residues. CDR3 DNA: TGTGCCAGCAGCCCCCGGGTTAACTCCTACGAGCAGTACTTC. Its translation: CASSPRVNSYEQYF.

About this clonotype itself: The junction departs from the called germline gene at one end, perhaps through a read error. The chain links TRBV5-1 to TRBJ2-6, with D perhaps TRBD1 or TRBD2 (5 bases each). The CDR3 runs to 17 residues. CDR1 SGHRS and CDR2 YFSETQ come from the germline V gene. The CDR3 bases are TGCGCCAGCAGCTTGGTTTTGGGGGATTCTGAGGCCAACGTCCTGACTTTC. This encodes CASSLVLGDSEANVLTF.

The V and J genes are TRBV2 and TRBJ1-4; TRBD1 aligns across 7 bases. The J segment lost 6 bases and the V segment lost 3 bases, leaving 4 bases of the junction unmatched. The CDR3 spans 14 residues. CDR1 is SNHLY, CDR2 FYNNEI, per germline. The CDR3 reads CASSDRTGDEKLFF. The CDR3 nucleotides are TGTGCCAGCAGTGACCGGACAGGAGATGAAAAACTGTTTTTT.